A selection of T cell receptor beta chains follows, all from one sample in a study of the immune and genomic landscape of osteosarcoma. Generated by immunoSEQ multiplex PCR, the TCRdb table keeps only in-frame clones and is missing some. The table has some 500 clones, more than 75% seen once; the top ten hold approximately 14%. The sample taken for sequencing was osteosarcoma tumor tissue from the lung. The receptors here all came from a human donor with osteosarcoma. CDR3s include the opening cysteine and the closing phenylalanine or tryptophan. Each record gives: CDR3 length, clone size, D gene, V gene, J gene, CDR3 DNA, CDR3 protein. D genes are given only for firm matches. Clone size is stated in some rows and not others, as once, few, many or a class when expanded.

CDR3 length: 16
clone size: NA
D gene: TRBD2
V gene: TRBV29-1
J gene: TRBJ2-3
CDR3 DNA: TGCAGCGTTGAAGATTGGAGTAGCGGGGCAACAGATACGCAGTATTTT
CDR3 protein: CSVEDWSSGATDTQYF

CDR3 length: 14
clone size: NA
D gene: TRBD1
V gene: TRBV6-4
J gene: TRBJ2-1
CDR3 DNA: TGTGCCAGCAGTGACGGGACAGGGGGCAATGAGCAGTTCTTC
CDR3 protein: CASSDGTGGNEQFF

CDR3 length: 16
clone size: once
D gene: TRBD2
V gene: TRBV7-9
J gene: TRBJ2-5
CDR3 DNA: TGTGCCAGCAGCAAACCTAGCGGGGAGACACTAGAGACCCAGTACTTC
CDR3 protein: CASSKPSGETLETQYF

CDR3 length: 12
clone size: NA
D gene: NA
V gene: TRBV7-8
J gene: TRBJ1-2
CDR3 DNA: TGTGCCAGCAGCTTAGTAGGGGACGGCTACACCTTC
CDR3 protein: CASSLVGDGYTF

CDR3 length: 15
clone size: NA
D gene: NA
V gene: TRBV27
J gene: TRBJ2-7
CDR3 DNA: TGTGCCAGCAGTCCTCGGGGGGCACCAGGGTACGAGCAGTACTTC
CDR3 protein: CASSPRGAPGYEQYF

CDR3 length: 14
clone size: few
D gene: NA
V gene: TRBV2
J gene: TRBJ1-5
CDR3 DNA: TGTGCCAGCAGCCCTGACGGTAGCAATCAGCCCCAGCATTTT
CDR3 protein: CASSPDGSNQPQHF

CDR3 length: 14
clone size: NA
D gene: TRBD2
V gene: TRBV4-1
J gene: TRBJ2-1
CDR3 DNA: TGCGCCAGCAGCCAGGAAGCGGGGGGGCGAGAGCAGTTCTTC
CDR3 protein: CASSQEAGGREQFF

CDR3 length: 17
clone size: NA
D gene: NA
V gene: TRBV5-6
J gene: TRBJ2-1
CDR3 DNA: TGTGCCAGCAGTTCGGTCGCGGTAACAATGACCTACAATGAGCAGTTCTTC
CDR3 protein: CASSSVAVTMTYNEQFF

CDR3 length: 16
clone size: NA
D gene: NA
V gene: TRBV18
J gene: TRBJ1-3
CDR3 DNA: TGTGCCAGCTCACCAGTGGGGTTCCCTTCTGGAAACACCATATATTTT
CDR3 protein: CASSPVGFPSGNTIYF

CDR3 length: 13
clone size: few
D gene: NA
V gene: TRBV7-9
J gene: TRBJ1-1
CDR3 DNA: TGTGCCAGCAGCCCCGTAGGGGGCACTGAAGCTTTCTTT
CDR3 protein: CASSPVGGTEAFF

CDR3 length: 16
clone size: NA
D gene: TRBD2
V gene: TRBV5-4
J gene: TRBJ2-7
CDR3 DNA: TGTGCCAGCAGCTTGGGAGGACTAGCAATTTCCTACGAGCAGTACTTC
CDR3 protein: CASSLGGLAISYEQYF

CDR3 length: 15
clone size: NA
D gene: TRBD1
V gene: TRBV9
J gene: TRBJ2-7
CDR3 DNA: TGTGCCAGCAGCGCAAAGGGGGCAGAGACCTACGAGCAGTACTTC
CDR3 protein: CASSAKGAETYEQYF

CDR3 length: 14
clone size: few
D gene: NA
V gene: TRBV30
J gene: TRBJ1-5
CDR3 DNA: TGTGCCTGGAAGGCGGGAACGAGCAATCAGCCCCAGCATTTT
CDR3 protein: CAWKAGTSNQPQHF

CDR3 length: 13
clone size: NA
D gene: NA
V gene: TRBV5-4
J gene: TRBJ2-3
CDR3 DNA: TGTGCCAGCAGCTTGGTCTCGGCAGATACGCAGTATTTT
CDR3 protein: CASSLVSADTQYF

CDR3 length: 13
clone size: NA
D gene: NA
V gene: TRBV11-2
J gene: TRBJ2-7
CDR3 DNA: TGTGCCAGCAGCCACCGAAGATCCTACGAGCAGTACTTC
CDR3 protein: CASSHRRSYEQYF

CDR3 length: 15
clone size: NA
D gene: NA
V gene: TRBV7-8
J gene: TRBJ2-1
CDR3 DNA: TGTGCCAGCAGCTTTCGGCAGGGGCCGAGCAATGAGCAGTTCTTC
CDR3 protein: CASSFRQGPSNEQFF

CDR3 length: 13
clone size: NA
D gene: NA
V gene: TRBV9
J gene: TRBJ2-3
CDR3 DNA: TGTGCCAGCAGCGAACTACGAACAGATACGCAGTATTTT
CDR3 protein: CASSELRTDTQYF

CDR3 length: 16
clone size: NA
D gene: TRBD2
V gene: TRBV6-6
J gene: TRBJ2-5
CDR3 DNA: TGTGCCAGCAGTTCCTCTAGCGGGGGTTTCCAAGAGACCCAGTACTTC
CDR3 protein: CASSSSSGGFQETQYF

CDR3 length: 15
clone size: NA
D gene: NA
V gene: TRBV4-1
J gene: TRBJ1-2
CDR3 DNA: TGCGCCAGCAGCCAAGATGGCAGGGGATCTATGCGCTACACCTTC
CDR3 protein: CASSQDGRGSMRYTF

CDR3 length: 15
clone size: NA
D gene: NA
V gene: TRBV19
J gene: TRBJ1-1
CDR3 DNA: TGTGCCAGTAGTGCTAATGCGGGTATGGGGGCTGAAGCTTTCTTT
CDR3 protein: CASSANAGMGAEAFF

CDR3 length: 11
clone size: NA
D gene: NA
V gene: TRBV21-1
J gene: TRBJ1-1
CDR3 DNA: TGTGCCAGCAGCCCGAACACTGAAGCTTTCTTT
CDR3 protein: CASSPNTEAFF